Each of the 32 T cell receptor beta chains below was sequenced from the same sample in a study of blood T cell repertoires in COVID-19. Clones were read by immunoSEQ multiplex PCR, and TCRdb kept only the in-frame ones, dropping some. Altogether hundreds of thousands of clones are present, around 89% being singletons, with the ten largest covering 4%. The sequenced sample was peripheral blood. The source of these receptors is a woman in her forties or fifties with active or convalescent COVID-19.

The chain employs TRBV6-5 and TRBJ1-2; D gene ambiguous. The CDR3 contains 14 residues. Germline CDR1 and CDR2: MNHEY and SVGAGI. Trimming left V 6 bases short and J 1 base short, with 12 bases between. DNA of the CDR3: TGTGCCAGCAGACTAATTCCAAATAACTATGGCTACACCTTC. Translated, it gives CASRLIPNNYGYTF.

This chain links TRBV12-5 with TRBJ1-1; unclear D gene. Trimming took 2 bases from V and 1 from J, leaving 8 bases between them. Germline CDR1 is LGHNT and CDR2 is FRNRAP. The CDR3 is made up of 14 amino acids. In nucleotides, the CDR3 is TGTGCTAGTGGTTTGCCGACAAGGAACACTGAAGCTTTCTTT. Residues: CASGLPTRNTEAFF.

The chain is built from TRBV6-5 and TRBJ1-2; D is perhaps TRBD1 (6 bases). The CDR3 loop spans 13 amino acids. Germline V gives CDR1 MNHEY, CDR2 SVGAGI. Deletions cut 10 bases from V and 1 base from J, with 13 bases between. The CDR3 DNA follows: TGTGCCACCCGACAGGAATTTAACTATGGCTACACCTTC. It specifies CATRQEFNYGYTF.

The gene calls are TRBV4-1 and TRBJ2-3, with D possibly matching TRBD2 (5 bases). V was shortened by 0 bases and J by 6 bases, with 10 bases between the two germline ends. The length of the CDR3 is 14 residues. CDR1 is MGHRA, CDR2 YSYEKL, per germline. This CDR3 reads CASSQEPRRDTQYF. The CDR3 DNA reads TGCGCCAGCAGCCAAGAACCGAGGAGGGATACGCAGTATTTT.

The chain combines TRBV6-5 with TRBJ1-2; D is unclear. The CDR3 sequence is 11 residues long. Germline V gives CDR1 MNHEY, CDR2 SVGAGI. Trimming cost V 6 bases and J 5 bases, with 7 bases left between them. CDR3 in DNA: TGTGCCAGCAGCTCCCAGTATGGCTACACCTTC. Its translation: CASSSQYGYTF.

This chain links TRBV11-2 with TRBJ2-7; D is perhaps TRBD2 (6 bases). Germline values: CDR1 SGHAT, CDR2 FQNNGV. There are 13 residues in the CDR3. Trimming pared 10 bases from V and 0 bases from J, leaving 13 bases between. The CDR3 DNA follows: TGTGCCACCAGAAGACTAGTCTCCTACGAGCAGTACTTC. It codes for CATRRLVSYEQYF. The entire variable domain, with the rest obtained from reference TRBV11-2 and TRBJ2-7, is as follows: EAGVAQSPRYKIIEKRQSVAFWCNPISGHATLYWYQQILGQGPKLLIQFQNNGVVDDSQLPKDRFSAERLKGVDSTLKIQPAKLEDSAVYLCATRRLVSYEQYFGPGTRLTVT.

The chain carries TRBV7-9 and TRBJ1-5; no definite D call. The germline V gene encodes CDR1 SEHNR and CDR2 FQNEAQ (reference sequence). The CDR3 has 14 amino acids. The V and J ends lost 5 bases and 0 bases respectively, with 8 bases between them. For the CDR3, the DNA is TGTGCCAGCAGCCCGGGGAATAGCAATCAGCCCCAGCATTTT. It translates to CASSPGNSNQPQHF.

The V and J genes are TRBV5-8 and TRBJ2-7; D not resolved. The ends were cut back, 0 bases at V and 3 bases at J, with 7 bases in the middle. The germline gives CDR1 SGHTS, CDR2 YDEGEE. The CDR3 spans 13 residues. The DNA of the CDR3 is TGTGCCAGCAGCTTGGGGGCCGTCTACGAGCAGTACTTC. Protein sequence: CASSLGAVYEQYF.

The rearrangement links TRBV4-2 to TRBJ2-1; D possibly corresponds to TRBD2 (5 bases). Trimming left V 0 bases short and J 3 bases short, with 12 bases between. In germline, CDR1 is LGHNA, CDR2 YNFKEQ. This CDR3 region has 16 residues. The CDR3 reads CASSQDWSSRYNEQFF. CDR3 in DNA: TGTGCCAGCAGCCAAGATTGGTCTAGCCGCTACAATGAGCAGTTCTTC.

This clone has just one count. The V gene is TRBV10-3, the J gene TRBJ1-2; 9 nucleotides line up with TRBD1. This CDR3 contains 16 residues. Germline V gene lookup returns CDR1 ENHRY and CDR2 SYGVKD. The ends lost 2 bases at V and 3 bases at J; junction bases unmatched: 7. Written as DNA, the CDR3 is TGTGCCATCAGTGAGAACCCCGGGACAGGGTACTATGGCTACACCTTC. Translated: CAISENPGTGYYGYTF.

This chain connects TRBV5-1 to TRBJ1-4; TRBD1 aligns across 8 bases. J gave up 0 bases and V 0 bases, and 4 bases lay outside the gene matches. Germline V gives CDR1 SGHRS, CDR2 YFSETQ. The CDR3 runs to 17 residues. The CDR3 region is CASSLGTGSSTNEKLFF. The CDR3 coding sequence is TGCGCCAGCAGCTTGGGGACAGGGTCGTCAACTAATGAAAAACTGTTTTTT.

This chain's CDR3 is CASSEGDWWGLGNSPLHF. CDR3 nucleotides: TGTGCCAGCAGTGAAGGGGACTGGTGGGGATTGGGTAATTCACCCCTCCACTTT. The chain couples TRBV6-1 to TRBJ1-6; D may be TRBD1 (5 bases). CDR3 length equals 18 residues. CDR1 and CDR2 from the germline V gene are MNHNS and SASEGT. V was trimmed by 1 base and J by 6 bases, leaving 19 bases between them.

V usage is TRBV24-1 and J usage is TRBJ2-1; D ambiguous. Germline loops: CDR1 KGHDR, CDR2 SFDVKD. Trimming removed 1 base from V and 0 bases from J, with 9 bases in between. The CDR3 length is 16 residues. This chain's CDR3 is CATSDFRLSSYNEQFF. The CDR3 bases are TGTGCCACCAGTGATTTTCGCCTATCCTCCTACAATGAGCAGTTCTTC.

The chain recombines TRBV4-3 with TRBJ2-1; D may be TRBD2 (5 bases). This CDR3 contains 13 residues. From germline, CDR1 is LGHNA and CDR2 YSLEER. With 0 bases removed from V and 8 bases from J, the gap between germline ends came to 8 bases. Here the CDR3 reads CASSQDRGHEQFF. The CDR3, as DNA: TGCGCCAGCAGCCAAGATCGGGGTCATGAGCAGTTCTTC.

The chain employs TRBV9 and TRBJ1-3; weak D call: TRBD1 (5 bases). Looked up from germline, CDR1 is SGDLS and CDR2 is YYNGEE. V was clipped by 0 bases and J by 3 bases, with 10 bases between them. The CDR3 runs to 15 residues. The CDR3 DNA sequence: TGTGCCAGCAGCGTAGATGGGGGAGGTGGAAACACCATATATTTT. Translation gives CASSVDGGGGNTIYF.

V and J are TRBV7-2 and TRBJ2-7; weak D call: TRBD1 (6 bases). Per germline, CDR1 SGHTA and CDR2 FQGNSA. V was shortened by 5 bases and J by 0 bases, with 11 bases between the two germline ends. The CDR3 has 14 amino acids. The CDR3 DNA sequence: TGTGCCAGCAGCCCACAGGGTTCCTCCTACGAGCAGTACTTC. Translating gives CASSPQGSSYEQYF.

CDR3 sequence: CASSFRVGETQYF. The CDR3 DNA sequence: TGTGCCAGCAGCTTCAGGGTTGGGGAGACCCAGTACTTC. The chain links TRBV7-3 to TRBJ2-5, with D perhaps TRBD1 (5 bases). V lost 3 bases and J 5 bases, leaving 10 bases between the germline ends. In germline, CDR1 is SGHTA, CDR2 FQGTGA. The CDR3 runs to 13 residues.

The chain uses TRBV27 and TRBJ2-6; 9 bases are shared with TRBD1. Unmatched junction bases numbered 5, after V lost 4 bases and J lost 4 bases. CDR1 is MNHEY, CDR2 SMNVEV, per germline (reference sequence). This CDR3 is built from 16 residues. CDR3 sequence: CASSYGQGSGANVLTF. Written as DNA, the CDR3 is TGTGCCAGCAGTTACGGACAGGGGTCCGGGGCCAACGTCCTGACTTTC.

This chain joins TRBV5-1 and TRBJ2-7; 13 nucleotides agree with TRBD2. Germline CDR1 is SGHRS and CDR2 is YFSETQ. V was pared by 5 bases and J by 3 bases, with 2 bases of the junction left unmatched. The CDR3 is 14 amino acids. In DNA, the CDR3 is TGCGCCAGCAGAGGGACTAGCGGGAACTACGAGCAGTACTTC. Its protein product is CASRGTSGNYEQYF.

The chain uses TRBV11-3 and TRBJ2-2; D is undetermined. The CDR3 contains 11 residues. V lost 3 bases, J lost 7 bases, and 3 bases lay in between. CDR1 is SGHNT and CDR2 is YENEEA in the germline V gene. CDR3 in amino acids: CASSFNGELFF. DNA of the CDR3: TGTGCCAGCAGCTTTAACGGGGAGCTGTTTTTT.

This chain's CDR3 is CASSSRGQGQSGNTIYF. The CDR3 region has the DNA TGTGCCAGCAGCTCTCGCGGACAGGGACAGTCCGGAAACACCATATATTTT. The J gene is TRBJ1-3, the V gene TRBV7-2, with 8 bases aligning to TRBD1. Losses at the gene ends were 4 bases for V and 4 bases for J; bases not matched to a gene: 12. The CDR3 has 17 residues. CDR1 SGHTA and CDR2 FQGNSA come from the germline V gene.

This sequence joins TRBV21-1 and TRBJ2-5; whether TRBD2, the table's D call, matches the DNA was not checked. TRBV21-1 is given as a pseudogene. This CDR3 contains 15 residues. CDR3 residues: CASRCPQREGETQYF. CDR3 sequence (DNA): TGTGCCAGCAGATGCCCTCAGCGGGAGGGAGAGACCCAGTACTTC.

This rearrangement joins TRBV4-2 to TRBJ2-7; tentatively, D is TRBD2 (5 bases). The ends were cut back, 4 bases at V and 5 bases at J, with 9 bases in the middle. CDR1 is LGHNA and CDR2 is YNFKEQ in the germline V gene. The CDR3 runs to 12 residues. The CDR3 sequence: CASSPPGDEQYF. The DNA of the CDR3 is TGTGCCAGCAGCCCCCCCGGGGACGAGCAGTACTTC.

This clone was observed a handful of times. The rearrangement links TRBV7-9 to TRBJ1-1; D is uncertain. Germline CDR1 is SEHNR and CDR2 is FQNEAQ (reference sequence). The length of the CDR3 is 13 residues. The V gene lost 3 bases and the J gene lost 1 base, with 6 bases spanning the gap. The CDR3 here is CASSFTPNTEAFF. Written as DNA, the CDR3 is TGTGCCAGCAGCTTTACACCGAACACTGAAGCTTTCTTT.

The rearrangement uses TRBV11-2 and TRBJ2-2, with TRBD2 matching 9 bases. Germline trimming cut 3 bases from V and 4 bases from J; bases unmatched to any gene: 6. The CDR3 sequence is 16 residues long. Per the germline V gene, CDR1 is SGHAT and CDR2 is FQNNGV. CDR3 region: CASSFSPSGITGELFF. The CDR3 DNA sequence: TGTGCCAGCAGCTTTAGTCCTAGCGGGATCACCGGGGAGCTGTTTTTT.

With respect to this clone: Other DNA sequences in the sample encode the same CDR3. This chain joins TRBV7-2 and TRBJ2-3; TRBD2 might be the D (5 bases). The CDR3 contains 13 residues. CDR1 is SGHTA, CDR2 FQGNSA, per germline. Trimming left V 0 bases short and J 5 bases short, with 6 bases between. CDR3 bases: TGTGCCAGCAGCTTAGCTGGAGGAGATACGCAGTATTTT. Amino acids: CASSLAGGDTQYF. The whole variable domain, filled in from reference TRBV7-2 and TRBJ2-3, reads GAGVSQSPSNKVTEKGKDVELRCDPISGHTALYWYRQSLGQGLEFLIYFQGNSAPDKSGLPSDRFSAERTGGSVSTLTIQRTQQEDSAVYLCASSLAGGDTQYFGPGTRLTVL.

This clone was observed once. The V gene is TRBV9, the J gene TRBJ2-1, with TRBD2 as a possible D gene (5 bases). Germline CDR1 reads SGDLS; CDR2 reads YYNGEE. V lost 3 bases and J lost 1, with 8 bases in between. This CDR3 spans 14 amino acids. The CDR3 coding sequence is TGTGCCAGCAGCGGAGGGAATTCCTACAATGAGCAGTTCTTC. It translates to CASSGGNSYNEQFF.

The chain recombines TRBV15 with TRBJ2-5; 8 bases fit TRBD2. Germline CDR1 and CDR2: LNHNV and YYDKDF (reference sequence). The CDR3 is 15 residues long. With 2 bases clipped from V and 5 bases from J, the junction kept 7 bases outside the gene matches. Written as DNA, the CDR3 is TGTGCCACCAGCAGAAAACGGGGGGGCCTTGAGACCCAGTACTTC. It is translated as CATSRKRGGLETQYF.

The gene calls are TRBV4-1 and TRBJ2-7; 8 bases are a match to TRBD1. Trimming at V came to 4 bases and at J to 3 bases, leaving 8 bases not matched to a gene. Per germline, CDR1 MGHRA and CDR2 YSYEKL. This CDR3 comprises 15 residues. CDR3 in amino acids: CASSPLDRADYEQYF. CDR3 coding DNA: TGCGCCAGCAGCCCCTTGGACAGGGCAGACTACGAGCAGTACTTC.

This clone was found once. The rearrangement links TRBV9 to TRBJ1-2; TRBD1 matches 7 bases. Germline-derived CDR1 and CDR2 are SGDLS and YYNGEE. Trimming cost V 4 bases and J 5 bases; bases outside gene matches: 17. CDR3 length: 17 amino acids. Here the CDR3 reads CASSSSIRDRSAYGYTF. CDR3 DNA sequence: TGTGCCAGCAGCTCGAGTATCCGGGACAGATCGGCATATGGCTACACCTTC.

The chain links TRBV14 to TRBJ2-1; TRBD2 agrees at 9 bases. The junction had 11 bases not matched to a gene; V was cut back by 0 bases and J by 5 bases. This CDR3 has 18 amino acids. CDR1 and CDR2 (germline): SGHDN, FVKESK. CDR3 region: CASSQEGGSGRGDNEQFF. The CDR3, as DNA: TGTGCCAGCAGCCAAGAAGGGGGTAGCGGGAGAGGGGACAATGAGCAGTTCTTC.

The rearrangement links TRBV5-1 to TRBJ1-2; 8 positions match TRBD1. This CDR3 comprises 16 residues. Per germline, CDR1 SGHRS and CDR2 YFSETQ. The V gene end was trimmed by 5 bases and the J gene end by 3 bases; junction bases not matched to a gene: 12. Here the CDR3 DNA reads TGCGCCAGCAGACCAACCCCAGGGGGCTGGGACTATGGCTACACCTTC. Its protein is CASRPTPGGWDYGYTF.